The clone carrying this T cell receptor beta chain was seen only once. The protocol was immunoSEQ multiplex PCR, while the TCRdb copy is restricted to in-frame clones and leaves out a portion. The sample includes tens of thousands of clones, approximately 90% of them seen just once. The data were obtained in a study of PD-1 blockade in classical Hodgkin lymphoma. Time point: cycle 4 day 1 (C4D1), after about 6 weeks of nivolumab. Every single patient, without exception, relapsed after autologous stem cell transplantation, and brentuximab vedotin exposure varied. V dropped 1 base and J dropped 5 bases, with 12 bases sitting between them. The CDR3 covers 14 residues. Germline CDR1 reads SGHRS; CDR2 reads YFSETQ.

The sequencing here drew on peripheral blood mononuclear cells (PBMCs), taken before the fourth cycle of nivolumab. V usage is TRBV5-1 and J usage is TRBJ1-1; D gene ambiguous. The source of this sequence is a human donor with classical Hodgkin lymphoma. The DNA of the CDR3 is TGCGCCAGCAGCTTGACAGTAGCGGGGACTGAAGCTTTCTTT. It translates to CASSLTVAGTEAFF.